This T cell receptor beta chain was documented in a study of blood T cell repertoires in COVID-19. Per the germline V gene, CDR1 is SGHVS and CDR2 is FQNEAQ. The CDR3 loop spans 14 amino acids. V dropped 5 bases and J dropped 2 bases, with 11 bases sitting between them. This table comes from immunoSEQ multiplex PCR, and its TCRdb copy is limited to in-frame clones, with some not included. The data hold roughly 150,000 clones, with less than 85% observed a single time. The V and J genes are TRBV7-8 and TRBJ2-3, with D perhaps TRBD2 (5 bases). Sequencing was carried out using peripheral blood. This receptor was identified in an older woman with COVID-19, enrolled during active disease. CDR3 nucleotides: TGTGCCAGCAGCCCTTCCGGGGTCACAGATACGCAGTATTTT. Translated: CASSPSGVTDTQYF.